These 29 T cell receptor beta chains came from one sample sequenced in a study of blood T cells in healthy people across ages. The second PCR ran 7 to 11 cycles with a sample-barcoded 5' primer and J-beta primers. TCRdb re-called the 5' RACE reads through MiXCR, storing one row per CDR3 protein. The sample has approximately 900,000 distinct CDR3 sequences; around 29% are singletons. This sample was also put to use in a study of T cells of mothers and their children.

The specimen sequenced was blood. The receptors derive from a woman aged 40 to 50 in good health.

This clonotype was counted between two and nine times. This sequence joins TRBV14 and TRBJ2-7; perhaps TRBD1 as D (6 bases). V shed 3 bases and J shed 7 bases, with 25 bases lying between them. The germline V gene has CDR1 SGHDN and CDR2 FVKESK. This CDR3 spans 17 amino acids. This chain's CDR3 is CASSHYSQGSRPGEQYF. The CDR3 region has the DNA TGTGCCAGCAGCCATTACTCCCAGGGGTCCCGACCGGGTGAGCAGTACTTC.

This clonotype was seen only a few times. The chain uses TRBV12-3 or TRBV12-4 and TRBJ2-1; TRBD2 matches 8 bases. The V gene end was trimmed by 6 bases and the J gene end by 0 bases; junction bases not matched to a gene: 7. The CDR3 spans 16 residues. The CDR3 DNA reads TGTGCCAGCAGCCCCCGTAGCGGGACCTCCTACAATGAGCAGTTCTTC. It encodes CASSPRSGTSYNEQFF.

This chain connects TRBV20-1 to TRBJ2-3; 7 bases map to TRBD1. The germline V gene has CDR1 DFQATT and CDR2 SNEGSKA (reference sequence). The CDR3 extends over 13 amino acids. The V segment lost 5 bases and the J segment 5 bases; nucleotides outside the gene matches: 7. In DNA, the CDR3 is TGCAGTGCTGCCAGGGGGATCATAGATACGCAGTATTTT. Translating it yields CSAARGIIDTQYF.

The chain carries TRBV12-5 and TRBJ2-1, with D maybe TRBD2 (6 bases). The CDR3 runs to 13 residues. The V end was cut by 1 base, the J end by 9 bases, with 10 bases between. CDR1 is LGHNT and CDR2 is FRNRAP in the germline V gene. For the CDR3, the DNA is TGTGCTAGTGGTTTGGCCCTGGGGGGTGAGCAGTTCTTC. It yields the protein CASGLALGGEQFF.

This clonotype was counted between two and nine times. The gene calls are TRBV7-2 and TRBJ2-2; D unclear. Trimming pared 6 bases from V and 7 bases from J, leaving 12 bases between. This CDR3 spans 13 amino acids. The germline gives CDR1 SGHTA, CDR2 FQGNSA. The CDR3 is CASRLSSGGELFF. In DNA, the CDR3 is TGTGCCAGCAGACTCTCAAGTGGCGGGGAGCTGTTTTTT.

V gene TRBV20-1 combines with J gene TRBJ1-5, with D tentatively TRBD1 (6 bases). The germline V gene has CDR1 DFQATT and CDR2 SNEGSKA (reference sequence). V was shortened by 1 base and J by 5 bases, with 15 bases between the two germline ends. The CDR3 extends over 15 amino acids. This CDR3 is CSARGYGQSDQPQHF. The CDR3 nucleotides are TGCAGTGCTAGAGGCTACGGACAGAGTGATCAGCCCCAGCATTTT.

The rearrangement uses TRBV5-1 and TRBJ2-3; no firm D call. The germline V gene has CDR1 SGHRS and CDR2 YFSETQ. The CDR3 contains 18 residues. V was clipped by 1 base and J by 0 bases, with 18 bases between them. CDR3: CASSLTAGWARSTDTQYF. CDR3 coding DNA: TGCGCCAGCAGCTTGACGGCCGGTTGGGCCCGAAGCACAGATACGCAGTATTTT.

This clonotype was counted only a few times. This rearrangement joins TRBV7-3 to TRBJ1-6, with D possibly matching TRBD1 (6 bases). Trimming removed 2 bases at V and 5 bases at J, with 10 bases between. CDR1 SGHTA and CDR2 FQGTGA come from the germline V gene. This CDR3 has 15 amino acids. This chain's CDR3 is CASSLFGGNNSPLHF. The CDR3 DNA follows: TGTGCCAGCAGCTTATTCGGGGGCAATAATTCACCCCTCCACTTT.

This chain connects TRBV20-1 to TRBJ1-5, with TRBD1 as a possible D gene (5 bases). Germline V gene data show CDR1 as DFQATT and CDR2 as SNEGSKA (reference sequence). This CDR3 contains 15 residues. V gave up 0 bases and J gave up 8 bases, with 17 bases separating them. CDR3 DNA sequence: TGCAGTGCTAGAGAAGGAACAGGCCAACCTGAGCCCCAGCATTTT. Residues: CSAREGTGQPEPQHF.

This clonotype was recorded a few times. A much larger clone differs from this one at a single base, so this may be a read error. This chain joins TRBV30 and TRBJ2-7; D is tentatively TRBD1 or TRBD2 (5 bases each). Trimming stripped 2 bases from V and 3 bases from J, with 14 bases between. The CDR3 runs to 14 residues. Looked up from germline, CDR1 is GTSNPN and CDR2 is SVGIG (reference sequence). The CDR3 sequence is CAWSPPGPIYEQYF. CDR3 DNA: TGTGCCTGGAGTCCTCCGGGACCGATCTACGAGCAGTACTTC. The full variable domain, completed using reference TRBV30 and TRBJ2-7, is SQTIHQWPATLVQPVGSPLSLECTVEGTSNPNLYWYRQAAGRGLQLLFYSVGIGQISSEVPQNLSASRPQDRQFILSSKKLLLSDSGFYLCAWSPPGPIYEQYFGPGTRLTVT.

This clonotype has only a few counts. The chain recombines TRBV6-1 with TRBJ2-5; D possibly corresponds to TRBD1 (6 bases). This CDR3 contains 15 residues. The V end lost 4 bases, the J end lost 5 bases, and 17 bases lay between the germline ends. Germline values: CDR1 MNHNS, CDR2 SASEGT. The CDR3 DNA reads TGTGCCAGCAGTGCCTACAGGGCACAAGGGGAGACCCAGTACTTC. Residues: CASSAYRAQGETQYF.

The chain carries TRBV28 and TRBJ2-7; D gene uncertain. Trimming shortened V by 2 bases and J by 3 bases, and 8 bases separated the two germline ends. The CDR3 loop spans 13 amino acids. From germline, CDR1 is MDHEN and CDR2 SYDVKM. CDR3 in amino acids: CASSLADNYEQYF. The CDR3 nucleotides read TGTGCCAGCAGTTTAGCCGACAACTACGAGCAGTACTTC.

The sample holds a few counts of this clonotype. In nucleotides, the CDR3 is TGTGCCACCAGTGATTTGCCGGGGGGGGCCCCCAATGAGCAGTTCTTC. It encodes CATSDLPGGAPNEQFF. The chain is built from TRBV24-1 and TRBJ2-1; 8 positions match TRBD2. The CDR3 length is 16 residues. Germline V gene sequence: CDR1 KGHDR, CDR2 SFDVKD. Trimming cost V 0 bases and J 6 bases; bases outside gene matches: 6.

V and J are TRBV20-1 and TRBJ1-1; D is ambiguous. Per the germline V gene, CDR1 is DFQATT and CDR2 is SNEGSKA (reference sequence). V gave up 6 bases and J gave up 1 base, with 12 bases separating them. The CDR3 loop spans 13 amino acids. This chain's CDR3 is CSATTQSNTEAFF. In nucleotides, the CDR3 is TGCAGTGCCACGACCCAGTCGAACACTGAAGCTTTCTTT.

The chain carries TRBV12-3 or TRBV12-4 and TRBJ2-4; D is possibly TRBD1 (5 bases). V was shortened by 8 bases and J by 2 bases, with 10 bases between the two germline ends. The CDR3 consists of 13 residues. The chain's CDR3 is CASGQGSKNIQYF. The CDR3 DNA reads TGTGCCAGCGGGCAGGGATCCAAAAACATTCAGTACTTC.

Of note for this clonotype: An end of the junction differs from the germline gene, which may be a read error. The CDR3 region is CASSVDSAQEAQYF. For the CDR3, the DNA is TGTGCCAGCAGCGTAGACTCGGCCCAAGAGGCCCAGTACTTC. This sequence joins TRBV9 and TRBJ2-5, with unresolved D. The length of the CDR3 is 14 residues. Germline V gives CDR1 SGDLS, CDR2 YYNGEE.

The rearrangement joins TRBV30 to TRBJ2-5; no firm D call. The V gene lost 7 bases and the J gene lost 13 bases, with 10 bases spanning the gap. The CDR3 runs to 8 residues. The germline V gene has CDR1 GTSNPN and CDR2 SVGIG (reference sequence). As DNA, the CDR3 is TGTGCCTCCAGCACGAGGTACTTC. It codes for CASSTRYF.

V usage is TRBV19 and J usage is TRBJ1-4, with TRBD1 as a possible D gene (5 bases). Germline lookup yields CDR1 LNHDA and CDR2 SQIVND (reference sequence). The CDR3 consists of 15 residues. V was trimmed by 5 bases and J by 8 bases, leaving 18 bases between them. CDR3 coding DNA: TGTGCCAGTAGTCTCCCGACAGACCTCGGAGAAAAACTGTTTTTT. Protein: CASSLPTDLGEKLFF.

About this clonotype: This is likely a read error, given that the CDR3 carries no conserved phenylalanine or tryptophan at its end. The chain uses TRBV11-2 and TRBJ2-3, with 8 bases fitting TRBD2. The CDR3 runs to 16 residues. The germline gives CDR1 SGHAT, CDR2 FQNNGV. The junction had 4 bases not matched to a gene; V was cut back by 1 base and J by 1 base. The CDR3 bases are TGTGCCAGCAGCTTAGTCAGCGGGGGACGCACAGATACGCAGTATGGT. Its protein is CASSLVSGGRTDTQYG.

CDR3 DNA sequence: TGTGCCAGCAGGAAAAGACTAGCGGGGACCGACAATGAGCAGTTCTTC. It codes for CASRKRLAGTDNEQFF. This chain links TRBV12-3 or TRBV12-4 with TRBJ2-1; the match to TRBD2 covers 11 bases. Trimming cost V 6 bases and J 5 bases; bases outside gene matches: 9. The CDR3 length is 16 residues.

This clonotype was picked up a small number of times. The rearrangement links TRBV20-1 to TRBJ1-5, with unresolved D. This CDR3 contains 13 residues. Trimming took off 1 base at V and 4 bases at J, with 8 bases between the two ends. From germline, CDR1 is DFQATT and CDR2 SNEGSKA (reference sequence). CDR3 nucleotide sequence: TGCAGTGCTAGAGGTCCGGGTAATCAGCCCCAGCATTTT. Its translation is CSARGPGNQPQHF.

Comments on this clonotype: A much bigger clone sits one base away, suggesting this may be a read error. The chain combines TRBV12-3 or TRBV12-4 with TRBJ1-2, with TRBD1 identical over 8 bases. CDR3 size: 14 residues. This CDR3 reads CANSETGANYGYTF. In nucleotides, the CDR3 is TGTGCCAACAGTGAGACAGGGGCCAACTATGGCTACACCTTC.

The rearrangement uses TRBV5-3 and TRBJ1-2; a possible D gene is TRBD1 (5 bases). TRBV5-3 is assigned to the ORF class and has an uncertain function. Trimming shortened V by 0 bases and J by 4 bases, and 16 bases separated the two germline ends. This CDR3 comprises 16 residues. The DNA of the CDR3 is TGTGCCAGAAGCTTGGCCTGGGCCCCTGGGGGCTATGGCTACACCTTC. Amino acids: CARSLAWAPGGYGYTF.

V is TRBV10-3 and J is TRBJ1-5; D not resolved. Germline CDR1 and CDR2: ENHRY and SYGVKD. V lost 3 bases to trimming and J lost 9 bases, with 15 bases between them. The CDR3 length is 14 residues. CDR3 nucleotides: TGTGCCATCAGTGACGGGGAGCTCAATGTGCCCCAGCATTTT. Protein: CAISDGELNVPQHF.

There are a few counts of this clonotype. This chain links TRBV20-1 with TRBJ2-3; D is perhaps TRBD1 (5 bases). Germline CDR1 DFQATT, CDR2 SNEGSKA (reference sequence). The CDR3 length is 13 residues. V shed 7 bases and J shed 4 bases, with 15 bases lying between them. The CDR3 loop is CSDGGARSDTQYF. DNA for the CDR3: TGCAGTGACGGTGGGGCTAGGTCAGATACGCAGTATTTT.

The chain carries TRBV9 and TRBJ2-5; 7 nucleotides match TRBD1. This CDR3 region has 14 residues. The trim removed 0 bases at V and 11 bases at J, leaving 10 bases unmatched. Germline lookup yields CDR1 SGDLS and CDR2 YYNGEE. DNA of the CDR3: TGTGCCAGCAGCGTAGACGTCAGGGGGAATGAGCAGTACTTC. This gives the protein CASSVDVRGNEQYF.

The rearrangement uses TRBV20-1 and TRBJ2-3; TRBD2 matches at 9 bases. V shed 6 bases and J 3 bases; nucleotides not matched to a gene: 7. Germline V CDR1 and CDR2: DFQATT, SNEGSKA (reference sequence). This CDR3 is built from 14 residues. CDR3 nucleotides: TGCAGTGCCAGACCTAGCGGGGCGACAGATACGCAGTATTTT. It is translated as CSARPSGATDTQYF.

This clonotype was detected only a few times. V is TRBV7-3 and J is TRBJ2-1; D may be TRBD1 or TRBD2 (7 bases each). V was trimmed by 5 bases and J by 4 bases, leaving 18 bases between them. CDR1 SGHTA and CDR2 FQGTGA come from the germline V gene. The CDR3 runs 16 residues. The CDR3 loop reads CASSRGGAGGYNEQFF. In DNA, the CDR3 is TGTGCCAGCAGCCGAGGGGGGGCAGGGGGATACAATGAGCAGTTCTTC.

The table lists this clonotype with many counts. This chain joins TRBV4-1 and TRBJ2-4; 7 bases line up with TRBD1. The CDR3 has 13 amino acids. Germline V gene data show CDR1 as MGHRA and CDR2 as YSYEKL. The ends lost 2 bases at V and 7 bases at J; junction bases unmatched: 2. DNA for the CDR3: TGCGCCAGCAGCCAATTACAGGGGAACATTCAGTACTTC. The encoded protein is CASSQLQGNIQYF.